The TCR beta chain under discussion was sequenced for a study of T cell repertoires in cytomegalovirus infection. Study as a whole: It can be stated that public TCR beta signatures indicated CMV infection as well as a matching HLA type. The study's findings and limits: Ex vivo responses were dominated by HLA-C-restricted CMV-specific TCR beta clonotypes.

With 6 bases removed from V and 8 bases from J, the gap between germline ends came to 10 bases. Germline-derived CDR1 and CDR2 are MNHNS and SASEGT. This CDR3 comprises 11 residues. Turning to this clonotype: Its antigen is unidentified.

MiXCR, run by TCRdb on the reads, gives a single entry per CDR3 protein. The sample consists of around 490,000 distinct CDR3 sequences, approximately 26% of them appearing once. The TCR sequence derives from a human donor in good health (CMV status not recorded). Some clones in this sample may be carry-over from other donors' samples. Input material: PBMCs. This sequence joins TRBV6-1 and TRBJ1-1; D is ambiguous. CDR3 residues: CASRKLEEAFF. In DNA, the CDR3 is TGTGCCAGCAGGAAGTTAGAAGAAGCTTTCTTT.